Included here is one TCR beta chain sequence, with context. The data were obtained in a study of blood T cell repertoires in COVID-19. Sequenced by immunoSEQ multiplex PCR; TCRdb stores in-frame clones only, minus some. The sample lists about 140,000 clones, 90% occurring once. The V end lost 3 bases, the J end lost 2 bases, and 7 bases lay between the germline ends. The CDR3 length is 13 residues. From germline, CDR1 is SGHRS and CDR2 YFSETQ. Sequencing used peripheral blood. This sequence originates from a woman over 75 with acute or convalescent COVID-19. The gene calls are TRBV5-1 and TRBJ2-3; D gene unclear. The CDR3 nucleotides are TGCGCCAGCAGCTCCTTAGACACAGATACGCAGTATTTT. Translated: CASSSLDTDTQYF.